The clone carrying this TCR beta chain was seen once. Its antigen remains unknown. The data originate from a study of CD8 T cells in Susac syndrome. Study as a whole: Patients with Susac syndrome were therapy-naive, on corticosteroids, or on intravenous immunoglobulin alone at the time that blood was drawn. The study, taken as a whole, reports: The study recognized that its TCR sequencing and HLA analysis covered a relatively small number of individuals.

An input of about 0.5 to 1 ug of RNA was subjected to reverse transcription using random hexamers. From the immunoSEQ multiplex PCR reads, TCRdb called clonotypes with MiXCR, one entry per CDR3 protein. The sample shows fewer than 200,000 distinct CDR3 sequences, roughly 92% of them seen only once. This CDR3 contains 16 residues. The J segment lost 9 bases and the V segment lost 0 bases, leaving 10 bases of the junction unmatched. Germline V gives CDR1 SEHNR, CDR2 FQNEAQ (reference sequence). The chain combines TRBV7-9 with TRBJ2-1; 8 nucleotides line up with TRBD2. Source material: CD4+ T cells from PBMCs. This clonotype originated in a human donor with Susac syndrome. CDR3 protein: CASSLAGLAGFLEQFF. The DNA of the CDR3 is TGTGCCAGCAGCTTAGCCGGCTTAGCGGGGTTTCTTGAGCAGTTCTTC.